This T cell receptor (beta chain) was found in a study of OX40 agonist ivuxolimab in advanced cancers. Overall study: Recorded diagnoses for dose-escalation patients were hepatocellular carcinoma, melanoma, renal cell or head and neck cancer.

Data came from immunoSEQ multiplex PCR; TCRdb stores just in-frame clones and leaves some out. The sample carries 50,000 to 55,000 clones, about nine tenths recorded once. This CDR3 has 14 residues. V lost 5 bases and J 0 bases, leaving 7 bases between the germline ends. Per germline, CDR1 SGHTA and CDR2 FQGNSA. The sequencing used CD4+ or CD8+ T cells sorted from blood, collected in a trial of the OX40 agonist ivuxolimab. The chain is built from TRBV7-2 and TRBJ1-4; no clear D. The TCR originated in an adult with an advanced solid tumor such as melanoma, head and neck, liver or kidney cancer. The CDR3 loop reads CASSQRTTNEKLFF. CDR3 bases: TGTGCCAGCAGCCAAAGAACAACTAATGAAAAACTGTTTTTT.